This TCR beta chain emerged from a study of blood T cells in healthy people across ages. Total RNA extracted from each sample amounted to at least 5 micrograms. Primers used in a second PCR of roughly 6 to 11 cycles were a sample-barcoded 5' primer and a J-beta primer mix. A template-switch adaptor with 12 random nucleotides tagged each cDNA molecule. TCRdb processed the 5' RACE reads anew with MiXCR; each CDR3 protein has one entry. The sample lists about 1,600,000 distinct CDR3 sequences, around 42% occurring once. The CDR3 loop spans 13 amino acids. Looked up from germline, CDR1 is MDHEN and CDR2 is SYDVKM. Trimming at V came to 9 bases and at J to 4 bases, leaving 5 bases not matched to a gene.

The origin of this receptor is a woman in her late teens or twenties in good health. The chain uses TRBV28 and TRBJ1-4; 7 bases are shared with TRBD1. The sample consisted of blood. In DNA, the CDR3 is TGTGCCAGTCGCAGGGGGGTTAATGAAAAACTGTTTTTT. Encoded protein: CASRRGVNEKLFF.